The clone carrying this T cell receptor (beta chain) was counted ten times or more. In germline, CDR1 is SNHLY, CDR2 FYNNEI. The CDR3 is 14 residues long. V was clipped by 4 bases and J by 0 bases, with 7 bases between them. The record originates from a study of shared clonotypes between healthy human individuals. Genomic DNA (from each subset) was split evenly across several immunoSEQ plates. Clones were read by immunoSEQ multiplex PCR, and TCRdb kept only the in-frame ones, dropping some. The table includes some 630,000 clones, about two thirds detected once. Source material: memory CD4+ T cells sorted from blood. Subset given: CD45RA-negative fraction. This chain links TRBV2 with TRBJ1-5; D not resolved. The origin of this receptor is a woman in her 30s in good health. In DNA, the CDR3 is TGTGCCAGCAGTGGCGCACCTAGCAATCAGCCCCAGCATTTT. This gives the protein CASSGAPSNQPQHF.